Below, 22 T cell receptor beta chains from the same sample are listed, as sequenced in a study of Graves' ophthalmopathy and Graves' hyperthyroidism. Beta-chain TCR CDR3 regions were amplified from RNA transcripts. HTBI primers served in a first-round RT-PCR, which a second-round multiplex PCR followed. Via MiXCR, TCRdb re-called the multiplex PCR reads, giving one row per CDR3 protein. The table shows approximately 640,000 distinct CDR3 sequences, with more than 40% occurring only once. The specimen was peripheral blood. These receptors all come from an adult man with Graves' ophthalmopathy.

The sample holds many counts of this clonotype. The chain recombines TRBV7-2 with TRBJ2-7; possibly TRBD2 for D (5 bases). The CDR3 spans 16 residues. Germline V gene data show CDR1 as SGHTA and CDR2 as FQGNSA. The V end lost 1 base, the J end lost 7 bases, and 20 bases lay between the germline ends. The CDR3 is CASSLVTVGSGLEQYF. The CDR3 region has the DNA TGTGCCAGCAGCTTAGTTACCGTTGGGAGCGGTCTAGAGCAGTACTTC.

This clonotype was recorded at least ten times. The chain recombines TRBV7-8 with TRBJ2-6, with D perhaps matching TRBD1 (6 bases). CDR3 length equals 16 residues. V was shortened by 0 bases and J by 3 bases, with 9 bases between the two germline ends. Looked up from germline, CDR1 is SGHVS and CDR2 is FQNEAQ. The CDR3 bases are TGTGCCAGCAGCTTAGCGGGGGCTAATGGGGCCAACGTCCTGACTTTC. Amino acids: CASSLAGANGANVLTF. The full variable domain, completed using reference TRBV7-8 and TRBJ2-6, is GAGVSQSPRYKVAKRGQDVALRCDPISGHVSLFWYQQALGQGPEFLTYFQNEAQLDKSGLPSDRFFAERPEGSVSTLKIQRTQQEDSAVYLCASSLAGANGANVLTFGAGSRLTVL.

This clonotype was found once. The chain has TRBV11-1 and TRBJ2-2; 7 nucleotides agree with TRBD1. This CDR3 is built from 13 residues. V was clipped by 5 bases and J by 7 bases; unmatched bases: 4. Germline V gives CDR1 SGHAT, CDR2 FQDESV (reference sequence). The CDR3 protein is CASSPTGIGELFF. The CDR3 DNA is TGTGCCAGCAGCCCGACAGGGATCGGGGAGCTGTTTTTT.

This clonotype was observed at least ten times. This chain joins TRBV29-1 and TRBJ1-1, with a weak D call TRBD1 (6 bases). Trimming removed 8 bases from V and 1 base from J, with 11 bases in between. The germline gives CDR1 SQVTM, CDR2 ANQGSEA. The CDR3 length is 12 residues. CDR3 sequence: CSIQGTNTEAFF. In DNA form, the CDR3 reads TGCAGCATTCAGGGGACGAACACTGAAGCTTTCTTT.

Regarding this clonotype: A read error is likely, as this CDR3 ends without the conserved phenylalanine or tryptophan. This chain joins TRBV11-2 and TRBJ1-5; possible D gene TRBD1, 5 bases. Deletions cut 6 bases from V and 6 bases from J, with 12 bases between. This CDR3 has 13 residues. The germline CDR1 and CDR2 sequences are SGHAT and FQNNGV. CDR3 sequence: CASSCRDPQPQHC. CDR3 DNA: TGTGCCAGCAGTTGCAGGGACCCTCAGCCCCAGCATTGT.

This clonotype has just one count. A single base separates this from a much larger clone, so it may be a read error. J is TRBJ1-5 and V is TRBV2; 9 bases agree with TRBD1. The germline V gene has CDR1 SNHLY and CDR2 FYNNEI. This CDR3 contains 16 residues. The DNA of the CDR3 is TGTGCCAGCAACCCTTCCGGGACAGGGTGGAATCAGCCCCGGCATTTT. Its protein product is CASNPSGTGWNQPRHF. Full variable domain (remainder filled in from reference TRBV2 and TRBJ1-5): EPEVTQTPSHQVTQMGQEVILRCVPISNHLYFYWYRQILGQKVEFLVSFYNNEISEKSEIFDDQFSVERPDGSNFTLKIRSTKLEDSAMYFCASNPSGTGWNQPRHFGDGTRLSIL.

This clonotype was observed at least ten times. V gene TRBV19 combines with J gene TRBJ1-5; a possible D gene is TRBD1 (6 bases). The CDR3 is made up of 14 amino acids. Germline V gene sequence: CDR1 LNHDA, CDR2 SQIVND (reference sequence). Deletions cut 5 bases from V and 3 bases from J, with 11 bases between. The CDR3 reads CASSVDRINQPQHF. CDR3 in DNA: TGTGCCAGTAGTGTTGACAGGATCAATCAGCCCCAGCATTTT.

J is TRBJ2-5 and V is TRBV9; 7 bases are shared with TRBD2. Germline V CDR1 and CDR2: SGDLS, YYNGEE. The CDR3 is made up of 15 amino acids. Trimming at V came to 3 bases and at J to 5 bases, leaving 10 bases not matched to a gene. The CDR3 sequence is CASSAGTTLLETQYF. In nucleotides, the CDR3 is TGTGCCAGCAGCGCAGGGACTACTTTGTTGGAGACCCAGTACTTC.

Remarks on this clonotype: The junction does not match germline at one end; this may be a read error. The chain has TRBV9 and TRBJ2-7; a weak D match, TRBD2 (5 bases). Germline V CDR1 and CDR2: SGDLS, YYNGEE. The CDR3 totals 13 residues. Written as DNA, the CDR3 is TGTGCCAGCAGCCGAGGGTTGGCCGGGGAGCTGTACTTC. Amino acid sequence: CASSRGLAGELYF.

A note on this clonotype: Germline is not matched at one junction end, which may reflect a read error. The chain has TRBV7-9 and TRBJ1-1; D is perhaps TRBD1 (6 bases). The CDR3 is 15 residues long. The V gene's germline CDR1 is SEHNR and CDR2 FQNEAQ (reference sequence). The CDR3, as DNA: TGTGCCAGCAGTTTAGAAACCGGGACAATAGACGAAGCTTTCTTT. The encoded protein is CASSLETGTIDEAFF.

This clonotype was observed at least ten times. The chain carries TRBV24-1 and TRBJ1-1, with TRBD1 as a possible D gene (5 bases). The V gene's germline CDR1 is KGHDR and CDR2 SFDVKD. This CDR3 has 14 amino acids. Trimming cost V 7 bases and J 4 bases, with 15 bases left between them. The CDR3 nucleotides read TGTGCCACCAGCGAGGGGACTCCCGCCACTGAAGCTTTCTTT. It translates to CATSEGTPATEAFF.

Ten or more counts support this clonotype. The chain is built from TRBV10-3 and TRBJ2-7; TRBD2 matches at 12 bases. The trim removed 4 bases at V and 6 bases at J, leaving 10 bases unmatched. Germline lookup yields CDR1 ENHRY and CDR2 SYGVKD. The CDR3 is 16 amino acids. The CDR3 spells CAISGLAGGPGGEQYF. The CDR3 DNA follows: TGTGCCATCAGTGGCCTAGCGGGAGGGCCGGGCGGCGAGCAGTACTTC.

The chain joins TRBV10-3 to TRBJ2-6; the D gene is possibly TRBD1 (5 bases). V was clipped by 4 bases and J by 0 bases, with 10 bases between them. This CDR3 region has 16 residues. Germline V gene data show CDR1 as ENHRY and CDR2 as SYGVKD. The CDR3 region has the DNA TGTGCCATCAGTGGGGCAGGGAACTCTGGGGCCAACGTCCTGACTTTC. Encoded protein: CAISGAGNSGANVLTF.

Note on this clonotype: A read error is likely, as this CDR3 ends without the conserved phenylalanine or tryptophan. This chain joins TRBV4-3 and TRBJ1-2, with TRBD1 matching over 9 bases. CDR3 length: 16 amino acids. V was pared by 3 bases and J by 4 bases, with 9 bases of the junction left unmatched. Germline V gene lookup returns CDR1 LGHNA and CDR2 YSLEER. The DNA of the CDR3 is TGCGCCAGCAGCCAGCCAAAAGGGACAGGGTTCTATGGCTACACCGTC. This encodes CASSQPKGTGFYGYTV.

This clonotype was counted a single time. An end of the junction differs from the germline gene, which may be a read error. The V call is TRBV25-1, the J call TRBJ1-2; 8 positions match TRBD1. CDR1 and CDR2 from the germline V gene are MGHDK and SYGVNS. The CDR3 length is 11 residues. This chain's CDR3 is CASSGTTGVAF. CDR3 nucleotide sequence: TGTGCCAGCAGTGGAACGACAGGGGTCGCCTTC.

This clonotype was observed at least ten times. The chain couples TRBV7-9 to TRBJ1-5; TRBD1 matches 9 bases. The V gene's germline CDR1 is SEHNR and CDR2 FQNEAQ (reference sequence). The CDR3 runs 15 residues. V lost 4 bases, J lost 3 bases, and 4 bases stayed unmatched. The CDR3 nucleotides are TGTGCCAGCAGCTGGGGACAGGGTGACAATCAGCCCCAGCATTTT. It specifies CASSWGQGDNQPQHF.

A remark on this clonotype: Given a much more abundant clone one base away, this may be a read error. The V gene is TRBV2, the J gene TRBJ2-7, with D possibly being TRBD2 (6 bases). Germline CDR1 SNHLY, CDR2 FYNNEI. The CDR3 spans 12 residues. V gave up 11 bases and J gave up 3 bases, with 14 bases separating them. The chain's CDR3 is CAGEAGNYEQYF. As DNA, the CDR3 is TGTGCCGGCGAGGCGGGGAACTACGAGCAGTACTTC.

This clonotype came up many times. The genes are TRBV7-4 and TRBJ1-5; the D is unclear. Trimming pared 5 bases from V and 3 bases from J, leaving 17 bases between. Germline V gene data show CDR1 as SGHVT and CDR2 as SQSDAQ. The CDR3 totals 16 residues. DNA of the CDR3: TGTGCCAGCAGCCTCCTCCCCGGGCATGACAATCAGCCCCAGCATTTT. This codes for CASSLLPGHDNQPQHF.

The V gene is TRBV7-2, the J gene TRBJ2-2, with 7 bases matching TRBD1. V dropped 7 bases and J dropped 3; count of bases not matched to a gene: 5. This CDR3 has 14 residues. Germline CDR1 and CDR2: SGHTA and FQGNSA. The CDR3 loop reads CASIMDRYTGELFF. The CDR3, as DNA: TGTGCCAGCATCATGGACAGGTACACCGGGGAGCTGTTTTTT.

This clonotype has at least ten counts. V and J are TRBV7-8 and TRBJ2-5, with 9 bases lining up with TRBD1. The CDR3 spans 15 residues. J gave up 4 bases and V 3 bases, and 6 bases lay outside the gene matches. Germline CDR1 SGHVS, CDR2 FQNEAQ. The CDR3 nucleotides are TGTGCCAGCAGCTTTGAACAGGGGGCGCGAGAGACCCAGTACTTC. Translating gives CASSFEQGARETQYF. The whole variable domain, filled in from reference TRBV7-8 and TRBJ2-5, reads GAGVSQSPRYKVAKRGQDVALRCDPISGHVSLFWYQQALGQGPEFLTYFQNEAQLDKSGLPSDRFFAERPEGSVSTLKIQRTQQEDSAVYLCASSFEQGARETQYFGPGTRLLVL.

This clonotype was seen ten or more times. This chain links TRBV2 with TRBJ1-3, with D perhaps matching TRBD1 (6 bases). The CDR3 totals 14 residues. Germline-derived CDR1 and CDR2 are SNHLY and FYNNEI. The V gene lost 6 bases and the J gene lost 4 bases, with 13 bases spanning the gap. DNA for the CDR3: TGTGCCAGCAGCGGGGGCAAGGGAGGAAACACCATATATTTT. Residues: CASSGGKGGNTIYF.

This clonotype has only a few counts. The chain employs TRBV5-5 and TRBJ2-5, with 7 bases matching TRBD2. The CDR3 is 16 residues long. The germline V gene encodes CDR1 SGHKS and CDR2 YYEKEE (reference sequence). V gave up 1 base and J gave up 5 bases; unmatched junction bases: 11. CDR3 DNA sequence: TGTGCCAGCAGCTTGACCCCTGCGGGAGTGCGGGAGACCCAGTACTTC. This sequence encodes CASSLTPAGVRETQYF.